This T cell receptor (beta chain) was documented in a study of T cells in localized non-small cell lung cancer. TCRdb's copy holds only in-frame clones and misses some; the assay was immunoSEQ multiplex PCR. This sample has tens of thousands of clones, with about 81% found just once. As regards this clone: Its target is not known.

Overall study findings and caveats: Detection in adjacent lung was observed for a median around 50 of the top 100 tumor clones. Heterogeneity stays possible, as sequencing covered only one tumor region. Tumor showed lower T cell clonality than uninvolved adjacent lung, where it was highest. Longer overall survival associated with higher blood T cell density; shorter survival with higher adjacent-lung clonality.

Sequenced material: peripheral blood, taken before any cancer treatment. The receptor was isolated from a male donor aged 60 or over with stage II squamous cell lung carcinoma.

The CDR3 spells CASLPAGTSLGGYTF. DNA for the CDR3: TGTGCCAGCTTGCCCGCCGGGACAAGCCTAGGTGGCTACACCTTC. The chain has TRBV18 and TRBJ1-2; possibly TRBD1 for D (6 bases). The V and J ends lost 7 bases and 7 bases respectively, with 22 bases between them. CDR1 and CDR2 (germline): KGHSH, LQKENI. The CDR3 is 15 amino acids.